This TCR beta chain was sequenced for a study of CD8 T cells in ankylosing spondylitis. The study's findings and limits: From matched ankylosing spondylitis synovial fluid, disease-linked clones were reportedly recovered at significantly enriched levels.

TCRdb used MiXCR to reprocess the 5' RACE reads, holding one entry per CDR3 protein. The table records approximately 250,000 distinct CDR3 sequences, over 9.5% of them present only once. There are a few counts of this clonotype. Antigen unknown. CDR1 and CDR2 (germline): SGHVT, SQSDAQ. The length of the CDR3 is 15 residues. With 5 bases clipped from V and 5 bases from J, the junction kept 9 bases outside the gene matches. Sequences were obtained from blood, either unsorted or a sorted T cell fraction (not recorded which). The receptor was isolated from a male donor with ankylosing spondylitis or in good health (not recorded which). The chain employs TRBV7-4 and TRBJ2-1; 7 nucleotides match TRBD2. The CDR3 is CASSPPGLHNNEQFF. CDR3 bases: TGTGCCAGCAGCCCTCCGGGACTACATAACAATGAGCAGTTCTTC.